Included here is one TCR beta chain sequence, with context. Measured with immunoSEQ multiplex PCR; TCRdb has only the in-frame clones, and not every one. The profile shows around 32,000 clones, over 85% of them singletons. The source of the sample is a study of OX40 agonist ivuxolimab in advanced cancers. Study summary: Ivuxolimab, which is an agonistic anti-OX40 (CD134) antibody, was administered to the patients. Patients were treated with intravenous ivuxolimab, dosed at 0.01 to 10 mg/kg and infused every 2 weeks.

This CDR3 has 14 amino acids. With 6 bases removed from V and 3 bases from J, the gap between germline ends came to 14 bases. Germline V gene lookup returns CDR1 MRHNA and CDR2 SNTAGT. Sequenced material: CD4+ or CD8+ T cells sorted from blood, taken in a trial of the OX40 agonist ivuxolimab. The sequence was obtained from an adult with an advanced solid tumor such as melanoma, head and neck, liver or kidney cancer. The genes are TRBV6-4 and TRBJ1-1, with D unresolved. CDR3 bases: TGTGCCAGCAGCGGCCGGGCGAGAGACACTGAAGCTTTCTTT. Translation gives CASSGRARDTEAFF.